Below are 31 T cell receptor beta chains sequenced from a single sample in a study of OX40 agonist ivuxolimab in advanced cancers. Library preparation employed the immunoSEQ multiplex PCR assay. TCRdb provides this immuneACCESS table in a form limited to in-frame rearrangements. Some clones are lacking; in checked studies, under half of them reflect an unresolved V gene, and why the rest are absent is not known. The sample data list 55,000 to 95,000 clones, and about 86% of these were observed just once. The ten largest clonotypes hold 2.5% to 3.5% of the sample. The sequencing here drew on CD4+ or CD8+ T cells sorted from blood, taken in a trial of the OX40 agonist ivuxolimab. All receptors derive from an adult with an advanced solid tumor such as melanoma, head and neck, liver or kidney cancer.

V usage is TRBV9 and J usage is TRBJ2-3; the match to TRBD1 covers 8 bases. Germline loops: CDR1 SGDLS, CDR2 YYNGEE. This CDR3 is 18 amino acids long. The V gene end was trimmed by 0 bases and the J gene end by 1 base; junction bases not matched to a gene: 10. The CDR3 is CASSVEGTGRPGTDTQYF. CDR3 DNA sequence: TGTGCCAGCAGCGTAGAGGGGACAGGCCGGCCAGGCACAGATACGCAGTATTTT.

J is TRBJ2-7 and V is TRBV2; TRBD2 agrees at 7 bases. V dropped 2 bases and J dropped 6; count of bases not matched to a gene: 10. Germline values: CDR1 SNHLY, CDR2 FYNNEI. CDR3 length: 15 amino acids. CDR3 loop: CASSELGGGASEQYF. CDR3 DNA: TGTGCCAGCAGTGAATTGGGGGGAGGGGCGTCCGAGCAGTACTTC.

This chain links TRBV7-3 with TRBJ1-4; tentatively, D is TRBD1 (5 bases). Trimming removed 5 bases from V and 7 bases from J, with 17 bases in between. This CDR3 is built from 15 residues. CDR1 and CDR2 (germline): SGHTA, FQGTGA. The CDR3 DNA reads as TGTGCCAGCAGCGCGCAGGGAGTGGAGTTTGAAAAACTGTTTTTT. It codes for CASSAQGVEFEKLFF.

This chain joins TRBV5-1 and TRBJ1-2; 7 bases are a match to TRBD1. V dropped 4 bases and J dropped 2; count of bases not matched to a gene: 8. The CDR3 consists of 15 residues. The germline CDR1 and CDR2 sequences are SGHRS and YFSETQ. The CDR3 DNA follows: TGCGCCAGCAGCGGCCGGGACAGCGGAAACTATGGCTACACCTTC. Translated, it gives CASSGRDSGNYGYTF.

This clone was detected only once. The rearrangement uses TRBV11-2 and TRBJ1-5, with a possible D match to TRBD1 (5 bases). This CDR3 has 13 residues. The V gene's germline CDR1 is SGHAT and CDR2 FQNNGV. Between the trimmed V and J ends, which lost 6 bases and 3 bases, there was a span of 9 bases. The CDR3 sequence is CASSQGHNQPQHF. The CDR3 DNA reads TGTGCCAGCAGTCAGGGTCACAATCAGCCCCAGCATTTT.

CDR3 nucleotide sequence: TGCGCCAGCAGCTTGGCCCGGGGTAGGGGAACTGAAGCTTTCTTT. Amino acid sequence: CASSLARGRGTEAFF. The V call is TRBV5-1, the J call TRBJ1-1; perhaps TRBD1 as D (5 bases). CDR1 is SGHRS and CDR2 is YFSETQ in the germline V gene. V lost 0 bases and J 5 bases, leaving 14 bases between the germline ends. CDR3 size: 15 residues.

This chain links TRBV5-1 with TRBJ2-7, with 12 bases identical to TRBD2. The trim removed 3 bases at V and 7 bases at J, leaving 8 bases unmatched. This CDR3 is built from 15 residues. Germline V gene sequence: CDR1 SGHRS, CDR2 YFSETQ. CDR3 nucleotides: TGCGCCAGCAGCTCCGAGACTAGCGGGAGCAGAGAGCAGTACTTC. Translating gives CASSSETSGSREQYF.

This clone turned up a few times. The gene calls are TRBV5-5 and TRBJ2-7; no firm D call. Trimming took off 3 bases at V and 2 bases at J, with 9 bases between the two ends. This CDR3 is 13 amino acids long. Germline V gene lookup returns CDR1 SGHKS and CDR2 YYEKEE (reference sequence). DNA for the CDR3: TGTGCCAGCAGCTATCCTGGCACCTACGAGCAGTACTTC. Translated, it gives CASSYPGTYEQYF.

The chain has TRBV30 and TRBJ1-2; unclear D gene. CDR3 length: 12 residues. V was trimmed by 2 bases and J by 4 bases, leaving 8 bases between them. Germline V lookup: CDR1 GTSNPN, CDR2 SVGIG (reference sequence). CDR3 DNA sequence: TGTGCCTGGAGTCGGCCGGGCTATGGCTACACCTTC. It translates to CAWSRPGYGYTF.

The rearrangement links TRBV5-6 to TRBJ1-5; tentatively, D is TRBD1 (6 bases). From germline, CDR1 is SGHDT and CDR2 YYEEEE. The CDR3 runs to 16 residues. The germline V and J ends were trimmed by 6 bases and 2 bases, with 18 bases remaining between them. CDR3 coding DNA: TGTGCCAGCACTCCCGGGACCAGGGGAGGCAATCAGCCCCAGCATTTT. This encodes CASTPGTRGGNQPQHF.

J is TRBJ2-2 and V is TRBV6-6; D remains unclear. Germline lookup yields CDR1 MNHNY and CDR2 SVGAGI (reference sequence). The CDR3 sequence is 14 residues long. Trimming shortened V by 4 bases and J by 0 bases, and 6 bases separated the two germline ends. CDR3 in amino acids: CASSSKPNTGELFF. The CDR3, as DNA: TGTGCCAGCAGTTCCAAACCGAACACCGGGGAGCTGTTTTTT.

This clone was found a few times. The rearrangement uses TRBV28 and TRBJ1-1; 7 nucleotides match TRBD1. The CDR3 loop spans 16 amino acids. The junction had 14 bases not matched to a gene; V was cut back by 6 bases and J by 4 bases. Looked up from germline, CDR1 is MDHEN and CDR2 is SYDVKM. CDR3: CASSRGRGAGGTEAFF. The CDR3 DNA follows: TGTGCCAGCAGCCGCGGCAGGGGGGCGGGAGGCACTGAAGCTTTCTTT.

The chain employs TRBV11-2 and TRBJ2-2, with 7 bases aligning to TRBD1. Germline V gene lookup returns CDR1 SGHAT and CDR2 FQNNGV. This CDR3 comprises 14 residues. Germline trimming cut 5 bases from V and 6 bases from J; bases unmatched to any gene: 6. CDR3 in amino acids: CASSQTGRAGELFF. The DNA of the CDR3 is TGTGCCAGCAGCCAGACAGGGCGGGCCGGGGAGCTGTTTTTT.

This chain joins TRBV29-1 and TRBJ1-1, with D possibly matching TRBD1 (6 bases). Per germline, CDR1 SQVTM and CDR2 ANQGSEA. Trimming left V 8 bases short and J 3 bases short, with 19 bases between. The CDR3 is made up of 14 amino acids. Here the CDR3 reads CSIGLGGRDTEAFF. The CDR3 bases are TGCAGCATCGGTCTGGGGGGGCGAGACACTGAAGCTTTCTTT.

The rearrangement links TRBV6-6 to TRBJ2-5; D is uncertain. This CDR3 region has 13 residues. Trimming removed 1 base at V and 2 bases at J, with 5 bases between. Germline-derived CDR1 and CDR2 are MNHNY and SVGAGI (reference sequence). The chain's CDR3 is CASSYYKQETQYF. DNA of the CDR3: TGTGCCAGCAGTTACTACAAGCAAGAGACCCAGTACTTC.

This clone was found once. This chain connects TRBV7-6 to TRBJ2-2; TRBD2 might be the D (6 bases). Germline V gives CDR1 SGHVS, CDR2 FNYEAQ. The CDR3 covers 16 residues. V lost 5 bases and J lost 2, with 15 bases in between. DNA of the CDR3: TGTGCCAGCAGCAAGGGACTCCAACAAAACACCGGGGAGCTGTTTTTT. Encoded protein: CASSKGLQQNTGELFF.

The gene calls are TRBV6-5 and TRBJ2-3; 8 nucleotides agree with TRBD2. This CDR3 is 14 amino acids long. V was pared by 10 bases and J by 1 base, with 7 bases of the junction left unmatched. The V gene's germline CDR1 is MNHEY and CDR2 SVGAGI. The CDR3 loop is CATGGLAGTDTQYF. Here the CDR3 DNA reads TGTGCCACGGGAGGACTAGCCGGCACAGATACGCAGTATTTT.

The chain carries TRBV5-1 and TRBJ2-5; possible D gene TRBD2, 6 bases. Germline V lookup: CDR1 SGHRS, CDR2 YFSETQ. The CDR3 extends over 14 amino acids. The ends were cut back, 5 bases at V and 4 bases at J, with 15 bases in the middle. The CDR3 coding sequence is TGCGCCAGCAGGGCAGGGAGGCCGGGAGAGACCCAGTACTTC. Amino acids: CASRAGRPGETQYF. Combining the CDR3 with reference TRBV5-1 and TRBJ2-5 gives the whole variable domain KAGVTQTPRYLIKTRGQQVTLSCSPISGHRSVSWYQQTPGQGLQFLFEYFSETQRNKGNFPGRFSGRQFSNSRSEMNVSTLELGDSALYLCASRAGRPGETQYFGPGTRLLVL.

In this sample, this clone turned up once. This chain links TRBV5-6 with TRBJ2-7; TRBD2 is a possible D gene (7 bases). This CDR3 contains 16 residues. Germline CDR1 SGHDT, CDR2 YYEEEE. The ends were cut back, 7 bases at V and 4 bases at J, with 24 bases in the middle. Here the CDR3 DNA reads TGTGCCAGCTCCCGGAGGGGGGGCGCCAGCTTTTACGAGCAGTACTTC. Amino acids: CASSRRGGASFYEQYF.

V gene TRBV4-2 combines with J gene TRBJ1-6, with D unresolved. There are 16 residues in the CDR3. The germline V gene encodes CDR1 LGHNA and CDR2 YNFKEQ. V lost 0 bases and J 8 bases, leaving 14 bases between the germline ends. CDR3 sequence (DNA): TGTGCCAGCAGCCAAGATATCGTAGCACCCGATTCACCCCTCCACTTT. Its protein product is CASSQDIVAPDSPLHF.

The chain employs TRBV29-1 and TRBJ2-3; 7 bases fit TRBD1. Germline V gene lookup returns CDR1 SQVTM and CDR2 ANQGSEA. There are 12 residues in the CDR3. The junction had 2 bases not matched to a gene; V was cut back by 6 bases and J by 2 bases. The CDR3 bases are TGCAGCGTAGGACAGGACACAGATACGCAGTATTTT. Translating gives CSVGQDTDTQYF.

The J gene is TRBJ1-4, the V gene TRBV2; D is possibly TRBD1 (6 bases). Between the trimmed V and J ends, which lost 6 bases and 5 bases, there was a span of 13 bases. Per germline, CDR1 SNHLY and CDR2 FYNNEI. This CDR3 comprises 14 residues. In DNA, the CDR3 is TGTGCCAGCAGCACAGGGTGGGTCAATGAAAAACTGTTTTTT. This translates into CASSTGWVNEKLFF.

The chain has TRBV9 and TRBJ1-1; tentatively, D is TRBD1 (5 bases). Trimming took off 4 bases at V and 1 base at J, with 17 bases between the two ends. Germline V lookup: CDR1 SGDLS, CDR2 YYNGEE. This CDR3 has 16 residues. As DNA, the CDR3 is TGTGCCAGCAGCCCGAGTGGGCCCAGGGAGAACACTGAAGCTTTCTTT. Protein sequence: CASSPSGPRENTEAFF. The complete variable domain, with remaining parts taken from reference TRBV9 and TRBJ1-1, reads DSGVTQTPKHLITATGQRVTLRCSPRSGDLSVYWYQQSLDQGLQFLIQYYNGEERAKGNILERFSAQQFPDLHSELNLSSLELGDSALYFCASSPSGPRENTEAFFGQGTRLTVV.

The chain has TRBV10-1 and TRBJ2-3, with D perhaps being TRBD1 or TRBD2 (6 bases each). Per the germline V gene, CDR1 is WNHNN and CDR2 is SYGVQD (reference sequence). The CDR3 consists of 14 residues. V dropped 3 bases and J dropped 2 bases, with 9 bases sitting between them. CDR3 bases: TGCGCCAGCAGTGAAGGGGGGAACACAGATACGCAGTATTTT. Translating gives CASSEGGNTDTQYF.

This chain connects TRBV6-5 to TRBJ2-7, with 11 positions matching TRBD2. This CDR3 region has 14 residues. The germline V gene encodes CDR1 MNHEY and CDR2 SVGAGI. The ends lost 4 bases at V and 3 bases at J; junction bases unmatched: 2. The CDR3 region is CASSSTSGIYEQYF. The CDR3 DNA reads as TGTGCCAGCAGTTCGACTAGCGGGATCTACGAGCAGTACTTC.

For the CDR3, the DNA is TGCGCCAGCAGGTCTAGCGGGTCAACCGCGAACACCGGGGAGCTGTTTTTT. This translates into CASRSSGSTANTGELFF. J is TRBJ2-2 and V is TRBV5-1, with 8 bases that match TRBD2. Germline trimming cut 5 bases from V and 0 bases from J; bases unmatched to any gene: 9. This CDR3 is built from 17 residues. Germline V gives CDR1 SGHRS, CDR2 YFSETQ.

V gene TRBV19 combines with J gene TRBJ1-2, with a weak D call TRBD1 (6 bases). V lost 5 bases to trimming and J lost 4 bases, with 17 bases between them. Germline V CDR1 and CDR2: LNHDA, SQIVND (reference sequence). The CDR3 loop spans 15 amino acids. In nucleotides, the CDR3 is TGTGCCAGTAGTCCGAGGACAGCCTTTGGCTATGGCTACACCTTC. Translated: CASSPRTAFGYGYTF.

This chain joins TRBV23-1 and TRBJ1-2, with D perhaps matching TRBD1 (6 bases). TRBV23-1 is annotated as an ORF whose role is uncertain. The CDR3 loop spans 13 amino acids. V lost 4 bases and J lost 8, with 14 bases in between. CDR3 protein: CASSPYRDGGYTF. The CDR3, as DNA: TGCGCCAGCAGTCCGTACAGGGATGGCGGCTACACCTTC.

The chain is built from TRBV7-3 and TRBJ2-1, with 8 bases lining up with TRBD1. CDR1 SGHTA and CDR2 FQGTGA come from the germline V gene. The CDR3 loop spans 16 amino acids. V dropped 5 bases and J dropped 4; count of bases not matched to a gene: 10. The CDR3 bases are TGTGCCAGCAGCGGCAAACCCGGGACAGGTTACAATGAGCAGTTCTTC. Its protein product is CASSGKPGTGYNEQFF.

Only one count was recorded for this clone. This chain uses TRBV28 with TRBJ1-2, with TRBD1 as a possible D gene (6 bases). The CDR3 is 13 residues long. CDR1 and CDR2 (germline): MDHEN, SYDVKM. V was pared by 2 bases and J by 8 bases, with 12 bases between. CDR3 sequence: CASSLMGAEGYTF. The DNA of the CDR3 is TGTGCCAGCAGTTTAATGGGGGCGGAAGGCTACACCTTC.

This clone was seen more than once but under ten times. The J gene is TRBJ2-1, the V gene TRBV28; TRBD2 matches 9 bases. The V gene's germline CDR1 is MDHEN and CDR2 SYDVKM. The CDR3 totals 16 residues. Germline trimming cut 7 bases from V and 3 bases from J; bases unmatched to any gene: 10. This chain's CDR3 is CASKGGAGGFYNEQFF. The DNA of the CDR3 is TGTGCCAGCAAGGGGGGGGCGGGAGGGTTCTACAATGAGCAGTTCTTC.